What follows are 29 T cell receptor beta chains derived from one specimen sequenced in a study of T cells in Graves' hyperthyroidism and ophthalmopathy. TCR beta CDR3 region amplification was performed from RNA transcripts. The primer set for the first-round RT-PCR of the TCR CDR3 was HTBI. TCRdb processed the multiplex PCR reads anew with MiXCR; each CDR3 protein has one entry. The table records roughly 710,000 distinct CDR3 sequences, over 35% of them present only once. Sequencing was done on a sample of blood. The receptors were gathered from a woman between 40 and 50 years old with Graves' hyperthyroidism.

This chain links TRBV19 with TRBJ2-7; maybe TRBD2 (5 bases). Germline CDR1 LNHDA, CDR2 SQIVND (reference sequence). V lost 4 bases and J 6 bases, leaving 19 bases between the germline ends. The CDR3 runs to 15 residues. CDR3 nucleotide sequence: TGTGCCAGTAGTACCCGATTAGGACTTCACCCCGAGCAGTACTTC. Protein sequence: CASSTRLGLHPEQYF.

The CDR3 DNA reads as TGCGCCAGCAGCCAAGACGCAGCTTCCTACGAGCAGTACTTC. It specifies CASSQDAASYEQYF. The J gene is TRBJ2-7, the V gene TRBV4-3; D unresolved. This CDR3 is built from 14 residues. V shed 0 bases and J shed 1 base, with 7 bases lying between them. The germline CDR1 and CDR2 sequences are LGHNA and YSLEER.

For this clonotype: The junction and the germline gene differ at one end; a read error may be behind it. The chain is built from TRBV7-2 and TRBJ1-2; D is possibly TRBD1 (6 bases). This CDR3 spans 16 amino acids. Germline V gene sequence: CDR1 SGHTA, CDR2 FQGNSA. The CDR3 DNA reads as TGCGCCAGCAGCCAAGGAGGGGGGAAGGGGAACTATGGCTACACCTTC. It yields the protein CASSQGGGKGNYGYTF.

For this clonotype: One end of the junction does not line up with germline, which may come from a read error. The gene calls are TRBV10-2 and TRBJ1-1; a weak D match, TRBD1 (6 bases). Looked up from germline, CDR1 is WSHSY and CDR2 is SAAADI. The CDR3 totals 13 residues. The CDR3 loop is CASSYSAGAEAFF. DNA of the CDR3: TGTGCCAGCAGTTACTCGGCGGGGGCAGAAGCTTTCTTT.

The V call is TRBV24-1, the J call TRBJ2-5; D is undetermined. The CDR3 is 11 amino acids. V was trimmed by 10 bases and J by 1 base, leaving 6 bases between them. CDR1 and CDR2 (germline): KGHDR, SFDVKD. This CDR3 is CATGIQETQYF. The CDR3 region has the DNA TGTGCCACGGGGATCCAAGAGACCCAGTACTTC.

Written as DNA, the CDR3 is TGTGCCAGCGGTATCTCCTATGGCTACACCTTC. Translating gives CASGISYGYTF. V is TRBV27 and J is TRBJ1-2; D remains unclear. CDR1 and CDR2 (germline): MNHEY, SMNVEV (reference sequence). V was pared by 8 bases and J by 4 bases, with 8 bases between. The CDR3 totals 11 residues.

The chain links TRBV7-9 to TRBJ1-1; TRBD1 might be the D (6 bases). V shed 5 bases and J shed 9 bases, with 16 bases lying between them. The CDR3 totals 13 residues. Germline V gives CDR1 SEHNR, CDR2 FQNEAQ (reference sequence). The CDR3 loop reads CASSLVGGDKAFF. The CDR3 DNA is TGTGCCAGCAGCCTAGTCGGGGGGGACAAAGCTTTCTTT.

V is TRBV6-6 and J is TRBJ1-5; D gene ambiguous. The CDR3 is made up of 18 amino acids. Germline loops: CDR1 MNHNY, CDR2 SVGAGI (reference sequence). V lost 2 bases, J lost 0 bases, and 17 bases lay in between. CDR3: CASSYEWRPSYSNQPQHF. The CDR3 DNA is TGTGCCAGCAGTTACGAGTGGAGGCCGAGTTATAGCAATCAGCCCCAGCATTTT.

Worth noting for this clonotype: A much larger clonotype is one base distant, so this may be a read error. The chain combines TRBV29-1 with TRBJ2-7; possibly TRBD1 for D (6 bases). The CDR3 sequence is 12 residues long. V was clipped by 2 bases and J by 2 bases, with 7 bases between them. Germline values: CDR1 SQVTM, CDR2 ANQGSEA. The CDR3 here is CSVEWGPYEQYF. DNA of the CDR3: TGCAGCGTTGAATGGGGGCCCTACGAGCAGTACTTC.

The genes are TRBV3-1 and TRBJ1-2; a weak D match, TRBD1 (6 bases). Trimming took off 4 bases at V and 6 bases at J, with 15 bases between the two ends. CDR3 length: 14 residues. CDR1 is LGHDT, CDR2 YNNKEL, per germline (reference sequence). CDR3 in amino acids: CASSLDTGSHGYTF. For the CDR3, the DNA is TGTGCCAGCAGCCTTGACACAGGGAGTCATGGCTACACCTTC.

The genes are TRBV7-9 and TRBJ1-6; tentative D call: TRBD1 (5 bases). The V gene's germline CDR1 is SEHNR and CDR2 FQNEAQ (reference sequence). The CDR3 consists of 14 residues. The V end lost 3 bases, the J end lost 8 bases, and 11 bases lay between the germline ends. CDR3 DNA sequence: TGTGCCAGCAGCTTTGGGGTGGGGGATTCACCCCTCCACTTT. Translating it yields CASSFGVGDSPLHF. Supplemented by reference TRBV7-9 and TRBJ1-6, the full variable domain reads DTGVSQNPRHKITKRGQNVTFRCDPISEHNRLYWYRQTLGQGPEFLTYFQNEAQLEKSRLLSDRFSAERPKGSFSTLEIQRTEQGDSAMYLCASSFGVGDSPLHFGNGTRLTVT.

This chain links TRBV7-2 with TRBJ1-6; 9 nucleotides line up with TRBD1. The CDR3 length is 16 residues. Germline V lookup: CDR1 SGHTA, CDR2 FQGNSA. Trimming at V came to 1 base and at J to 5 bases, leaving 3 bases not matched to a gene. The chain's CDR3 is CASSLVGQGDNSPLHF. The CDR3 nucleotides read TGTGCCAGCAGCTTAGTGGGACAGGGCGATAATTCACCCCTCCACTTT.

There are many counts of this clonotype. The CDR3 loop is CASSEALQYSGTEAFF. CDR3 DNA: TGTGCCAGCAGTGAAGCGCTTCAATACTCTGGCACTGAAGCTTTCTTT. The genes are TRBV2 and TRBJ1-1; D is uncertain. The CDR3 consists of 16 residues. V was cut by 0 bases and J by 4 bases, with 15 bases left in between. The germline V gene has CDR1 SNHLY and CDR2 FYNNEI.

CDR3 loop: CASSLGPHHLYEQYF. DNA of the CDR3: TGTGCCAGCAGCTTAGGCCCCCACCACCTCTACGAGCAGTACTTC. The chain combines TRBV7-2 with TRBJ2-7; D ambiguous. The CDR3 totals 15 residues. V was clipped by 1 base and J by 3 bases, with 13 bases between them. Germline V gene data show CDR1 as SGHTA and CDR2 as FQGNSA.

V usage is TRBV7-6 and J usage is TRBJ1-1, with 9 bases that match TRBD1. This CDR3 has 14 amino acids. CDR1 and CDR2 (germline): SGHVS, FNYEAQ. Germline trimming cut 5 bases from V and 4 bases from J; bases unmatched to any gene: 5. The CDR3 DNA reads TGTGCCAGCAGCCCATTGACAGGGGGCACTGAAGCTTTCTTT. The encoded protein is CASSPLTGGTEAFF.

This clonotype was picked up many times. The rearrangement joins TRBV4-1 to TRBJ1-2, with TRBD1 identical over 7 bases. The germline V gene encodes CDR1 MGHRA and CDR2 YSYEKL. The CDR3 extends over 15 amino acids. Trimming removed 0 bases from V and 4 bases from J; junction bases left unmatched: 5. The CDR3 DNA reads TGCGCCAGCAGCCAAGATGACAGGGCCCTCTATGGCTACACCTTC. Protein product: CASSQDDRALYGYTF.

This clonotype has only a few counts. The chain carries TRBV12-3 or TRBV12-4 and TRBJ1-6; 9 bases are shared with TRBD1. The CDR3 length is 15 residues. J gave up 7 bases and V 5 bases, and 6 bases lay outside the gene matches. CDR3 protein: CASSPLTGGNSPLHF. In DNA, the CDR3 is TGTGCCAGCAGTCCATTGACAGGGGGGAATTCACCCCTCCACTTT.

This clonotype was seen a single time. This chain uses TRBV6-5 with TRBJ1-5, with D perhaps TRBD1 (6 bases). This CDR3 is 15 amino acids long. V dropped 8 bases and J dropped 4 bases, with 18 bases sitting between them. Germline V gene lookup returns CDR1 MNHEY and CDR2 SVGAGI. The CDR3 sequence is CASRDRGAGNQPQHF. In nucleotides, the CDR3 is TGTGCCAGCCGGGATCGGGGGGCCGGGAATCAGCCCCAGCATTTT.

Points on this clonotype: An end of the junction does not agree with germline; a read error may underlie this. J is TRBJ1-4 and V is TRBV5-1; D unresolved. Germline V gene lookup returns CDR1 SGHRS and CDR2 YFSETQ. CDR3 length: 12 residues. The CDR3: CTSSLTGEKLFF. The CDR3 nucleotides read TGTACCAGCAGCTTAACTGGGGAAAAACTGTTTTTT. Filled out from reference TRBV5-1 and TRBJ1-4, the complete variable domain reads KAGVTQTPRYLIKTRGQQVTLSCSPISGHRSVSWYQQTPGQGLQFLFEYFSETQRNKGNFPGRFSGRQFSNSRSEMNVSTLELGDSALYLCTSSLTGEKLFFGSGTQLSVL.

This clonotype was detected ten times or more. This chain uses TRBV10-3 with TRBJ2-7, with TRBD1 identical over 7 bases. The CDR3 is 13 amino acids. The germline gives CDR1 ENHRY, CDR2 SYGVKD. Trimming removed 10 bases from V and 2 bases from J; junction bases left unmatched: 8. CDR3 sequence: CATSAGTAYEQYF. In DNA form, the CDR3 reads TGTGCCACCTCGGCAGGGACAGCCTACGAGCAGTACTTC.

This clonotype occurred many times. This chain joins TRBV7-8 and TRBJ2-5, with unresolved D. This CDR3 comprises 14 residues. Trimming removed 4 bases from V and 7 bases from J, with 16 bases in between. Germline V gene data show CDR1 as SGHVS and CDR2 as FQNEAQ. CDR3 sequence reads: CASSSQILPVTQYF. The CDR3 DNA reads as TGTGCCAGCAGCTCACAAATTCTACCCGTGACCCAGTACTTC.

In its sample, this clonotype was seen a few times. The chain couples TRBV4-3 to TRBJ1-2, with D perhaps TRBD1 (5 bases). V gave up 3 bases and J gave up 2 bases, with 7 bases separating them. The CDR3 is 13 residues long. Germline-derived CDR1 and CDR2 are LGHNA and YSLEER. In nucleotides, the CDR3 is TGCGCCAGCAGCCATCCAGGGAACTATGGCTACACCTTC. Protein product: CASSHPGNYGYTF.

This sequence joins TRBV19 and TRBJ2-2, with 12 bases identical to TRBD2. This CDR3 has 15 residues. From germline, CDR1 is LNHDA and CDR2 SQIVND (reference sequence). CDR3 amino acids: CAVMQTGLAGRKLFF. CDR3 sequence (DNA): TGTGCAGTAATGCAGACGGGACTAGCGGGTAGGAAGCTGTTTTTT.

The sample holds many counts of this clonotype. V gene TRBV10-2 combines with J gene TRBJ1-1; D perhaps matches TRBD1 (6 bases). Between the trimmed V and J ends, which lost 7 bases and 0 bases, there was a span of 9 bases. The CDR3 contains 13 residues. The germline V gene encodes CDR1 WSHSY and CDR2 SAAADI. CDR3 amino acids: CASNRDMNTEAFF. The CDR3 nucleotides read TGCGCCAGCAATAGGGACATGAACACTGAAGCTTTCTTT.

The chain has TRBV30 and TRBJ2-2, with D uncertain. The ends were cut back, 0 bases at V and 6 bases at J, with 2 bases in the middle. The CDR3 covers 11 residues. CDR1 is GTSNPN, CDR2 SVGIG, per germline (reference sequence). CDR3 residues: CAWSVSGELFF. The CDR3 region has the DNA TGTGCCTGGAGTGTATCCGGGGAGCTGTTTTTT.

Notes on this clonotype: The germline gene is not matched at one end of the junction; a read error may be the cause. The CDR3 sequence is CSVDDGVKVTEAFF. CDR3 DNA sequence: TGCAGCGTTGACGACGGGGTCAAGGTCACTGAGGCTTTCTTT. The V and J genes are TRBV29-1 and TRBJ1-1, with D unresolved. CDR1 is SQVTM, CDR2 ANQGSEA, per germline. This CDR3 spans 14 amino acids.

This clonotype came up many times. V gene TRBV20-1 combines with J gene TRBJ1-2; D may be TRBD1 (6 bases). V was trimmed by 6 bases and J by 8 bases, leaving 13 bases between them. The CDR3 contains 11 residues. In germline, CDR1 is DFQATT, CDR2 SNEGSKA (reference sequence). The CDR3 is CSAGYRDGYTF. CDR3 sequence (DNA): TGCAGTGCCGGCTACAGGGACGGCTACACCTTC.

This clonotype came up many times. The DNA for the CDR3 is TGTGCCAGCAATTCGGAGGTTCCCCCGAACACCGGGGAGCTGTTTTTT. It is translated as CASNSEVPPNTGELFF. The chain links TRBV2 to TRBJ2-2; D might be TRBD2 (5 bases). Germline V gene lookup returns CDR1 SNHLY and CDR2 FYNNEI. The V end was cut by 7 bases, the J end by 0 bases, with 15 bases between. This CDR3 spans 16 amino acids.

The chain employs TRBV12-3 or TRBV12-4 and TRBJ2-2; 9 bases are shared with TRBD2. The CDR3 length is 16 residues. As DNA, the CDR3 is TGTGTCAGTATAGGGCTAGCGGGGAGGAACACCGGGGAGCTGTTTTTT. This translates into CVSIGLAGRNTGELFF.